This T cell receptor beta chain was sequenced for a study of T cells in Graves' hyperthyroidism and ophthalmopathy. Exclusion criteria comprised uncontrolled infection, other autoimmune disease, pregnancy or lactation. PBMCs were obtained from roughly 10 ml fresh peripheral blood. Amplification yielded TCR beta CDR3 regions, with RNA transcripts as the source. First-round RT-PCR of the TCR CDR3 relied on the HTBI primer set. One entry per CDR3 protein results from TCRdb running MiXCR on the multiplex PCR reads. Here the sample spans some 580,000 distinct CDR3 sequences, about a sixth being singletons. CDR1 and CDR2 from the germline V gene are LNHDA and SQIVND (reference sequence). This CDR3 region has 14 residues. V dropped 1 base and J dropped 8 bases, with 12 bases sitting between them.

Sequenced sample: blood. The receptor comes from a woman aged 35 to 49 with Graves' ophthalmopathy. The chain links TRBV19 to TRBJ1-5; D call uncertain. The CDR3 DNA follows: TGTGCCAGTAGTATAGTTCCACACCGAGAGCCCCAGCATTTT. Protein product: CASSIVPHREPQHF.